This note documents a single T cell receptor beta chain sequence. Between the trimmed V and J ends, which lost 3 bases and 5 bases, there was a span of 13 bases. The CDR3 is 15 amino acids. The germline CDR1 and CDR2 sequences are LNHDA and SQIVND (reference sequence). Authors' methods: Amplification of reference gene primers provided the estimated nucleated cell counts. Assay: immunoSEQ multiplex PCR; the TCRdb copy retains only in-frame clones and omits some. Clonal size and the V and J genes are those of that table, whereas D and trimming came from the DNA. The sample yields under 120,000 clones, approximately 70% seen once. The data stem from a study of blood T cell repertoires in COVID-19. The wider study: COVID-19 samples, acute and convalescent, were from the United States, Italy and Spain. In each case, the material was cDNA or gDNA derived from T cells, B-cell-depleted T cells, or PBMCs.

The rearrangement joins TRBV19 to TRBJ2-2; D uncertain. Sequencing used peripheral blood. The source is a man older than 75 with acute or convalescent COVID-19. CDR3 in amino acids: CASSIRGVGTGELFF. DNA for the CDR3: TGTGCCAGTAGTATCCGCGGTGTTGGGACCGGGGAGCTGTTTTTT. Based on the CDR3 plus reference TRBV19 and TRBJ2-2, the full variable domain is DGGITQSPKYLFRKEGQNVTLSCEQNLNHDAMYWYRQDPGQGLRLIYYSQIVNDFQKGDIAEGYSVSREKKESFPLTVTSAQKNPTAFYLCASSIRGVGTGELFFGEGSRLTVL.